A selection of T cell receptor beta chains follows, all from one sample in a study of blood T cell repertoires in COVID-19. The protocol was immunoSEQ multiplex PCR, while the TCRdb copy is restricted to in-frame clones and leaves out a portion. The data show tens of thousands of clones, approximately 89% seen once. Sequenced: peripheral blood. The receptors come from a man aged 60 to 75 with active or convalescent COVID-19. CDR3s include the opening cysteine and the closing phenylalanine or tryptophan. D genes are given only for firm matches. A clone size is listed for some rows: how often the clone was seen (once, few, many), or a class if it is expanded.

v_call	j_call	d_call	clone_size	cdr3_nt	cdr3_aa
TRBV15	TRBJ2-3	TRBD2	-	TGTGCCACCAGCAGGGACTTACTAGCGGGGGATGATACGCAGTATTTT	CATSRDLLAGDDTQYF
TRBV5-1	TRBJ2-2	-	-	TGCGCCAGCAGCTTCGAAGGGGCGCAGAACGGGGAGCTGTTTTTT	CASSFEGAQNGELFF
TRBV6-6	TRBJ2-1	TRBD1	-	TGTGCCAGCAGTTCACACAGGGGCGTGAGTGAGCAGTTCTTC	CASSSHRGVSEQFF
TRBV18	TRBJ2-3	TRBD1	few	TGTGCCAGCTCACCCTTCCAGGGGGAGTCAGATACGCAGTATTTT	CASSPFQGESDTQYF
TRBV10-3	TRBJ2-2	-	-	TGTGCCATCAGTGACTTCGGGTCGAACACCGGGGAGCTGTTTTTT	CAISDFGSNTGELFF
TRBV5-8	TRBJ2-1	TRBD2	-	TGTGCCAGCAACGTAGTAGCGGGGGACCAGTTCTTC	CASNVVAGDQFF
TRBV6-1	TRBJ1-5	TRBD1	few	TGTGCCAGCAGTGAAGCATCAGGGGGGAGCAATCAGCCCCAGCATTTT	CASSEASGGSNQPQHF
TRBV19	TRBJ1-1	TRBD1	few	TGTGCCAGTAGTAAAAACCGGTGGACAGGGCCGAACACTGAAGCTTTCTTT	CASSKNRWTGPNTEAFF
TRBV29-1	TRBJ2-1	TRBD1	few	TGCAGCGCTCGGACAGGGAACAATGAGCAGTTCTTC	CSARTGNNEQFF
TRBV15	TRBJ2-1	TRBD1	-	TGTGCCACCAGCAGAGATCGAGGAAACCTACAGGGGGCACGGTACAATGAGCAGTTCTTC	CATSRDRGNLQGARYNEQFF
TRBV2	TRBJ2-1	TRBD2	-	TGTGCCAGTCAATATAGCGGGAGGGCCGCTGAGCAGTTCTTC	CASQYSGRAAEQFF